These T cell receptor beta chains were read from a single sample in a study of blood T cell repertoires in COVID-19. Profiled with immunoSEQ multiplex PCR; TCRdb holds only in-frame clones, not every one. This repertoire shows 300,000 or so clones, about 86% found once; its top ten account for approximately 4%. Sequencing was done on a sample of PBMCs or T cells enriched from blood (not recorded which). These receptors originate from a woman between 35 and 50 years old with acute COVID-19. Both conserved end residues are part of each CDR3. The D gene is left open where the match is weak. Clone sizes are given selectively: once, few, many, or a class where the clone is expanded.

D gene	V gene	J gene	clone size	CDR3 protein	CDR3 DNA
TRBD2	TRBV11-3	TRBJ2-1	.	CASSHRAGGYNEQFF	TGTGCCAGCAGCCACCGAGCGGGAGGCTACAATGAGCAGTTCTTC
.	TRBV9	TRBJ2-1	.	CASSVGGGGDNEQFF	TGTGCCAGCAGCGTAGGAGGGGGAGGGGACAATGAGCAGTTCTTC
.	TRBV7-2	TRBJ1-5	.	CASSSETRQVQPQHF	TGTGCCAGCAGCTCCGAAACACGACAGGTCCAGCCCCAGCATTTT
TRBD1	TRBV9	TRBJ1-5	.	CASSVGTGGNQPQHF	TGTGCCAGCAGCGTTGGGACAGGAGGAAATCAGCCCCAGCATTTT
TRBD1	TRBV10-3	TRBJ1-1	once	CAIGTGLNTEAFF	TGTGCCATCGGGACAGGGCTGAACACTGAAGCTTTCTTT
.	TRBV7-2	TRBJ1-6	.	CASSLLDLRSLHF	TGTGCCAGCAGCTTACTAGATCTGCGTTCCCTCCACTTT
.	TRBV28	TRBJ2-1	.	CASSFSTITYNEQFF	TGTGCCAGCAGTTTTTCCACGATCACTTACAATGAGCAGTTCTTC
.	TRBV28	TRBJ2-3	.	CASSLDTYTDTQYF	TGTGCCAGCAGTCTGGACACCTACACAGATACGCAGTATTTT
.	TRBV14	TRBJ1-1	.	CASSQELGSRNTEAFF	TGTGCCAGCAGCCAAGAGTTGGGCAGTCGGAATACTGAAGCTTTCTTT
TRBD1	TRBV11-2	TRBJ1-2	.	CASSTNQGALTYGYTF	TGTGCCAGCAGCACCAACCAGGGGGCGTTGACCTATGGCTACACCTTC
.	TRBV11-2	TRBJ1-4	.	CASSLGQTTNEKLFF	TGTGCCAGCAGCCTAGGGCAGACAACTAATGAAAAACTGTTTTTT
TRBD1	TRBV10-3	TRBJ1-2	few	CAISDPLQGRRDYGYTF	TGTGCCATCAGTGACCCACTACAGGGGAGGAGGGACTATGGCTACACCTTC
TRBD2	TRBV6-5	TRBJ2-5	.	CASRERGWYQETQYF	TGTGCCAGCAGGGAGCGGGGGTGGTACCAAGAGACCCAGTACTTC
TRBD1	TRBV10-2	TRBJ1-6	few	CASSSDRGNSPLHF	TGCGCCAGCAGCTCGGACAGGGGCAATTCACCCCTCCACTTT
TRBD1	TRBV7-2	TRBJ1-1	few	CASSLRQGGTEAFF	TGTGCCAGCAGCTTACGACAGGGGGGGACTGAAGCTTTCTTT
.	TRBV10-3	TRBJ2-1	few	CAISDIEEDEQFF	TGTGCCATCAGTGATATTGAGGAGGATGAGCAGTTCTTC
TRBD1	TRBV19	TRBJ2-7	.	CASSTTGGHLSYEQYF	TGTGCCAGTAGTACAACAGGGGGACATTTGTCCTACGAGCAGTACTTC
TRBD1	TRBV4-1	TRBJ1-2	.	CASSQVATGGYNYGYTF	TGCGCCAGCAGCCAAGTTGCGACAGGGGGTTATAACTATGGCTACACCTTC
TRBD1	TRBV5-6	TRBJ1-2	.	CASTRDRAWDGYTF	TGTGCCAGCACCAGGGACAGGGCTTGGGATGGCTACACCTTC
TRBD2	TRBV3-1/TRBV3-2	TRBJ2-7	.	CASRPTSGSYEQYF	TGTGCCAGCAGGCCAACTAGCGGCTCCTACGAGCAGTACTTC
TRBD1	TRBV6-5	TRBJ2-7	.	CASTSGTGGREQYF	TGTGCCAGCACTTCGGGGACAGGGGGTAGGGAGCAGTACTTC
TRBD1	TRBV5-1	TRBJ2-2	.	CASSWGQGAGGELFF	TGCGCCAGCAGTTGGGGACAGGGGGCCGGCGGGGAGCTGTTTTTT
.	TRBV20-1	TRBJ2-3	.	CSASPTDTQYF	TGCAGTGCTAGTCCTACAGATACGCAGTATTTT
.	TRBV5-6	TRBJ2-5	.	CASSFRETQYF	TGTGCCAGCAGCTTTAGAGAGACCCAGTACTTC
.	TRBV3-1/TRBV3-2	TRBJ1-6	.	CASSHSTGWNNSPLHF	TGTGCCAGCAGCCATTCTACAGGGTGGAATAATTCACCCCTCCACTTT
.	TRBV28	TRBJ2-7	.	CASSEEGGGSYEQYF	TGTGCCAGCAGTGAGGAGGGAGGAGGCTCCTACGAGCAGTACTTC
.	TRBV28	TRBJ2-1	.	CASQLLSGGAGGSNYNEQFF	TGTGCCAGCCAACTCCTTTCGGGAGGGGCAGGGGGATCGAACTACAATGAGCAGTTCTTC
.	TRBV11-2	TRBJ1-1	.	CASSLEQRGTEAFF	TGTGCCAGCAGCTTAGAACAGCGGGGGACTGAAGCTTTCTTT
.	TRBV6-2/TRBV6-3	TRBJ1-1	.	CASSPLQGRTEAFF	TGTGCCAGCAGTCCACTACAGGGTAGGACTGAAGCTTTCTTT
.	TRBV7-6	TRBJ1-1	.	CASSGGPYTEAFF	TGTGCCAGCAGCGGAGGACCGTACACTGAAGCTTTCTTT
TRBD2	TRBV11-3	TRBJ2-1	.	CASSLMGGSGLNEQFF	TGTGCCAGCAGCTTAATGGGCGGGAGTGGTCTCAATGAGCAGTTCTTC
TRBD1	TRBV6-8	TRBJ1-6	.	CASIGNGDRELHNSPLHF	TGTGCCAGCATAGGTAATGGGGACAGGGAGCTCCATAATTCACCCCTCCACTTT
.	TRBV18	TRBJ1-6	.	CASSPPGPGALHF	TGTGCCAGCTCACCACCCGGGCCCGGGGCCCTCCACTTT
TRBD2	TRBV19	TRBJ2-1	.	CASSTAGGLGYEQFF	TGTGCCAGTAGTACAGCGGGGGGCCTCGGGTATGAGCAGTTCTTC
.	TRBV5-4	TRBJ1-5	.	CASSDARSNQPQHF	TGTGCCAGCAGCGATGCGAGAAGCAATCAGCCCCAGCATTTT
TRBD1	TRBV5-1	TRBJ2-7	.	CASSYGRGQGSYEQYF	TGCGCCAGCAGCTATGGCCGGGGACAGGGCTCCTACGAGCAGTACTTC
TRBD2	TRBV3-1/TRBV3-2	TRBJ2-6	.	CASSHSGSGANVLTF	TGTGCCAGCAGCCATAGCGGGTCTGGGGCCAACGTCCTGACTTTC
TRBD2	TRBV7-3	TRBJ2-7	.	CASSLKGGSGSHHEQYF	TGTGCCAGCAGCTTAAAGGGTGGTAGCGGGAGTCACCACGAGCAGTACTTC
TRBD1	TRBV15	TRBJ2-7	once	CATSGLRGQGDEQYF	TGTGCCACCAGCGGCCTCAGGGGACAGGGCGACGAGCAGTACTTC
TRBD2	TRBV3-1/TRBV3-2	TRBJ2-2	.	CASSPLAGGAGELFF	TGTGCCAGCAGCCCTCTAGCGGGGGGGGCCGGGGAGCTGTTTTTT
TRBD2	TRBV5-4	TRBJ2-1	.	CASSPAGLADNEQFF	TGTGCCAGCAGCCCAGCGGGACTAGCGGACAATGAGCAGTTCTTC
.	TRBV7-2	TRBJ2-3	.	CASSPRGGEGTQYF	TGTGCCAGCAGCCCCCGAGGGGGGGAGGGTACGCAGTATTTT
.	TRBV5-6	TRBJ1-6	once	CASSLTHSPLHF	TGTGCCAGCAGCTTGACTCATTCACCCCTCCACTTT
TRBD2	TRBV11-2	TRBJ2-3	.	CASSLKLAGADTQYF	TGTGCCAGCAGCTTAAAACTAGCGGGAGCAGATACGCAGTATTTT
TRBD2	TRBV9	TRBJ2-7	.	CASSPGTSGRSPYEQYF	TGTGCCAGCAGCCCAGGGACTAGCGGGAGGTCTCCCTACGAGCAGTACTTC
TRBD1	TRBV5-4	TRBJ2-7	.	CASSVTGGKSYEQYF	TGTGCCAGCAGCGTGACAGGGGGCAAGTCCTACGAGCAGTACTTC
TRBD1	TRBV6-5	TRBJ1-6	.	CASRTGGVENSPLHF	TGTGCCAGCAGAACAGGGGGAGTGGAAAATTCACCCCTCCACTTT